This is a list of T cell receptor beta chains from one sample in a study of blood T cell repertoires in COVID-19. Generated by immunoSEQ multiplex PCR, the TCRdb table keeps only in-frame clones and is missing some. The profile shows approximately 250,000 clones, about nine tenths of them singletons. The sample taken for sequencing was peripheral blood. The receptors here all came from a man aged 30 to 45 with COVID-19, enrolled during active disease. The CDR3 runs from the conserved cysteine through the conserved F or W. The D gene is left open where the match is weak. Clone size is given for some rows only: seen once, a few or many times, or a class if the clone is expanded.

-,16,TRBV27,TRBD1,TRBJ2-1,CASSFVGDRADNEQFF,TGTGCCAGCAGTTTCGTAGGGGACAGGGCAGACAATGAGCAGTTCTTC
once,14,TRBV7-9,TRBD1,TRBJ1-5,CASSLAGGSQPQHF,TGTGCCAGCAGCTTAGCAGGGGGCAGTCAGCCCCAGCATTTT
few,13,TRBV28,-,TRBJ1-1,CASSFQWADEAFF,TGTGCCAGCAGTTTCCAGTGGGCTGATGAAGCTTTCTTT
-,16,TRBV19,-,TRBJ2-3,CASNIIGGGNADTQYF,TGTGCCAGTAACATCATCGGCGGAGGGAACGCAGATACGCAGTATTTT
-,12,TRBV2,-,TRBJ1-2,CASLGSNYGYTF,TGTGCCAGCCTGGGCAGTAACTATGGCTACACCTTC
-,14,TRBV6-5,TRBD1,TRBJ1-1,CASSPGQGYTEAFF,TGTGCCAGCAGTCCGGGACAGGGGTACACTGAAGCTTTCTTT
-,15,TRBV5-1,-,TRBJ2-1,CASSLDRNSYNEQFF,TGCGCCAGCAGCTTGGATCGTAACTCCTACAATGAGCAGTTCTTC
few,13,TRBV3-1/TRBV3-2,-,TRBJ1-1,CASSHNRNTEAFF,TGTGCCAGCAGCCACAACAGAAACACTGAAGCTTTCTTT
-,16,TRBV5-4,TRBD1,TRBJ1-6,CASSGGQATYNSPLHF,TGTGCCAGCAGCGGGGGACAGGCGACCTATAATTCACCCCTCCACTTT
-,15,TRBV5-1,TRBD1,TRBJ2-5,CASSSGTGYQETQYF,TGCGCCAGCAGCTCCGGGACAGGCTACCAAGAGACCCAGTACTTC
-,13,TRBV3-1/TRBV3-2,-,TRBJ2-2,CASRQGSTGELFF,TGTGCCAGCAGACAAGGGAGCACCGGGGAGCTGTTTTTT
once,15,TRBV29-1,TRBD2,TRBJ2-1,CSVSRLAEKYNEQFF,TGCAGCGTCTCCAGACTAGCGGAAAAGTACAATGAGCAGTTCTTC
-,14,TRBV5-1,TRBD1,TRBJ2-5,CASSLGRGQETQYF,TGCGCCAGCAGCTTGGGCAGGGGGCAAGAGACCCAGTACTTC
-,16,TRBV19,TRBD1,TRBJ2-7,CASSTLGQGGGYEQYF,TGTGCCAGTAGTACCCTCGGACAGGGGGGAGGTTACGAGCAGTACTTC
-,12,TRBV3-1/TRBV3-2,-,TRBJ1-1,CASSLGPGEAFF,TGTGCCAGCAGCCTAGGACCGGGAGAAGCTTTCTTT
-,13,TRBV5-1,-,TRBJ1-4,CASRALTNEKLFF,TGCGCCAGCAGGGCCCTAACTAATGAAAAACTGTTTTTT
-,17,TRBV2,TRBD2,TRBJ2-3,CASRGLAGGTSTDTQYF,TGTGCCAGCAGGGGACTAGCGGGGGGAACTAGCACAGATACGCAGTATTTT
-,15,TRBV5-4,-,TRBJ2-7,CASSYGTPGGYEQYF,TGTGCCAGCAGCTACGGGACTCCCGGGGGCTACGAGCAGTACTTC
-,12,TRBV2,-,TRBJ2-7,CASSAPASEQYF,TGTGCCAGCAGTGCCCCCGCTAGCGAGCAGTACTTC
-,20,TRBV14,TRBD2,TRBJ2-1,CASSQAELAGAPSSYNEQFF,TGTGCCAGCAGCCAAGCGGAACTAGCGGGGGCACCCAGCTCCTACAATGAGCAGTTCTTC
-,15,TRBV11-1,TRBD1,TRBJ2-3,CASSPGQGNEDTQYF,TGTGCCAGCAGTCCCGGACAGGGGAATGAAGATACGCAGTATTTT
once,16,TRBV5-6,-,TRBJ1-6,CASSLDRGLKDSPLHF,TGTGCCAGCAGCTTGGACCGGGGATTAAAGGATTCACCCCTCCACTTT
-,17,TRBV5-1,TRBD1,TRBJ1-5,CASSLGTGDGSNQPQHF,TGCGCCAGCAGCTTGGGGACAGGGGATGGGAGCAATCAGCCCCAGCATTTT
-,14,TRBV5-4,TRBD2,TRBJ2-7,CASSLKAGAYEQYF,TGTGCCAGCAGCTTAAAAGCGGGGGCCTACGAGCAGTACTTC
-,14,TRBV9,-,TRBJ1-3,CASSASAGLYTIYF,TGTGCCAGCAGCGCCAGCGCAGGGCTGTACACCATATATTTT
-,14,TRBV9,-,TRBJ1-4,CASSLTGSNEKLFF,TGTGCCAGCAGCTTAACAGGGTCTAATGAAAAACTGTTTTTT
-,15,TRBV5-1,-,TRBJ1-1,CASNPAGAVNTEAFF,TGCGCCAGCAACCCCGCAGGGGCCGTGAACACTGAAGCTTTCTTT
-,17,TRBV6-1,-,TRBJ2-3,CASSDWGSGRLTDTQYF,TGTGCCAGCAGTGATTGGGGGAGCGGGCGTTTAACAGATACGCAGTATTTT
-,14,TRBV13,-,TRBJ1-1,CASILRRGGTEAFF,TGTGCCAGCATCCTCAGGCGGGGGGGCACTGAAGCTTTCTTT
-,16,TRBV4-1,-,TRBJ1-2,CASSQDSGQGAVGYTF,-
-,13,TRBV29-1,-,TRBJ2-1,CSVEGQGNNEQFF,TGCAGCGTTGAGGGGCAGGGGAACAATGAGCAGTTCTTC
-,14,TRBV3-1/TRBV3-2,TRBD1,TRBJ2-7,CASSQGQGDIGQYF,TGTGCCAGCAGCCAGGGACAGGGGGATATAGGGCAGTACTTC
-,14,TRBV19,-,TRBJ2-1,CASSPRTTYNEQFF,TGTGCCAGTAGTCCCCGGACAACCTACAATGAGCAGTTCTTC
-,17,TRBV7-2,TRBD1,TRBJ1-2,CASSLAFSDRGARGYTF,TGTGCCAGCAGCTTAGCGTTCTCGGACAGGGGAGCCCGTGGCTACACCTTC